This T cell receptor beta chain comes out of a study of liver allograft versus peripheral blood T cells. Study information: Graft-liver T cell receptor repertoires were compared against recipient peripheral blood repertoires.

V shed 3 bases, J shed 4 bases, and the junction held 5 bases outside the gene matches. Germline CDR1 and CDR2: ENHRY and SYGVKD. The CDR3 runs to 14 residues. Using its own MiXCR run on the reads, TCRdb lists one record per CDR3 protein. The repertoire holds 10,000 or so distinct CDR3 sequences, with roughly 18% as singletons. Broader study findings: Repertoires of T cell receptors that resided inside liver allografts reportedly differed from those in peripheral blood.

By its share, this clonotype is medium-sized. Its antigen is currently unknown. The source is a human patient who had a liver transplant. Some T cells may possibly be graft donor cells. This chain connects TRBV10-3 to TRBJ1-1; 7 bases line up with TRBD1. CDR3 protein: CAISDQGVTTEAFF. The CDR3 region has the DNA TGTGCCATCAGTGACCAGGGGGTGACCACTGAAGCTTTCTTT.